Detailed here is one T cell receptor (beta chain). The antigen is undetermined. V lost 6 bases and J 7 bases, leaving 25 bases between the germline ends. This CDR3 has 15 amino acids. The germline V gene encodes CDR1 DFQATT and CDR2 SNEGSKA (reference sequence). This specimen comes from a study of breast tumors, draining lymph nodes, adjacent tissues. TCRdb re-analysed the multiplex PCR reads in MiXCR, keeping a single row per CDR3 protein. This table has fewer than 200,000 distinct CDR3 sequences, roughly 30% appearing once. The lymph nodes were axillary draining lymph nodes from breast cancer patients. Overall study results and limits: Compared with lymph nodes, tumors were less diverse; compared with nontumor tissue, more.

Source material: axillary lymph node tissue. The TCR sequence derives from a female donor with breast cancer. Some clones in this sample may be carry-over from other donors' samples. The gene calls are TRBV20-1 and TRBJ2-7; D might be TRBD2 (7 bases). CDR3 DNA: TGCAGTGCCAGGTCGGGGGGCGGGGGATGGTATGAGCAGTACTTC. This sequence encodes CSARSGGGGWYEQYF.